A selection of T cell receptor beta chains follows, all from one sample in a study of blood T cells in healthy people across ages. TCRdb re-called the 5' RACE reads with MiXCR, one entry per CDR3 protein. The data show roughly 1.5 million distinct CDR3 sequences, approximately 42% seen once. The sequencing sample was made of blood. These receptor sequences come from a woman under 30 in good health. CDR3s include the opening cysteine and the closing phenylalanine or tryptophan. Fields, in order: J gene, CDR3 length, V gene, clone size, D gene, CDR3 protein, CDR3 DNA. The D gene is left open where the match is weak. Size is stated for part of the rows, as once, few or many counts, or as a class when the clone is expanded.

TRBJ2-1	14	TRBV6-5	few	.	CASSYGRAYNEQFF	TGTGCCAGCAGTTACGGGCGGGCCTACAATGAGCAGTTCTTC
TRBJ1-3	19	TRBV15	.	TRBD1	CATSRDALSGTGDGNTIYF	TGTGCCACCAGCAGAGATGCCCTTTCGGGGACAGGGGATGGAAACACCATATATTTT
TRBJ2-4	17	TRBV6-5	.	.	CASSYSFLARAKNIQYF	TGTGCCAGCAGTTACAGTTTCTTAGCCAGAGCCAAAAACATTCAGTACTTC
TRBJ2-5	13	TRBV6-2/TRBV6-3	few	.	CASSRLVPETQYF	TGTGCCAGCAGCCGACTCGTCCCGGAGACCCAGTACTTC
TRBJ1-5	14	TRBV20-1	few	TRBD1	CSARVPRDSSPQHF	TGCAGTGCTAGAGTCCCCCGGGACAGCAGCCCCCAGCATTTT
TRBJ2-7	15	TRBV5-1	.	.	CASSLGWSETYEQYF	TGCGCCAGCAGCTTGGGATGGTCGGAAACCTACGAGCAGTACTTC
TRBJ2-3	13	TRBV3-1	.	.	CASSQTDSRAQYF	TGTGCCAGCAGCCAAACAGATAGTAGGGCGCAGTATTTT
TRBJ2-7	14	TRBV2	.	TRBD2	CATKETSGPYEQYF	TGTGCCACGAAGGAAACTAGCGGCCCCTACGAGCAGTACTTC
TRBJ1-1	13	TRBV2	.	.	CASDGQARTEAFF	TGTGCCAGCGACGGCCAGGCGAGAACTGAAGCTTTCTTT
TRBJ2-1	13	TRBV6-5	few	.	CATRKGGYNEQFF	TGTGCTACCCGGAAGGGAGGATACAATGAGCAGTTCTTC
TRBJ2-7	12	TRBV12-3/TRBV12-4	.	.	CASGLVRAEQYF	TGTGCCAGCGGTTTAGTTCGGGCCGAGCAGTACTTC
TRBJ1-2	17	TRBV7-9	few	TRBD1	CASSLAWDRVSVDGYTF	TGTGCCAGCAGCTTAGCGTGGGACAGGGTTTCAGTAGATGGCTACACCTTC
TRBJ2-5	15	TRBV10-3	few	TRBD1	CAISNPGQGYNEQYF	TGTGCCATCAGCAACCCGGGACAGGGGTACAATGAGCAGTACTTC
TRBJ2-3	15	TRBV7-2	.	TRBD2	CASSLAGLDGDTQYF	TGTGCCAGCAGCTTAGCGGGACTAGACGGAGATACGCAGTATTTT
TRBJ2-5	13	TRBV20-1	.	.	CSAGAGGEGTQYF	TGCAGTGCTGGAGCAGGGGGGGAAGGGACCCAGTACTTC
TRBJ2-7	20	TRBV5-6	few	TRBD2	CASRKRLAGGVLSSSYEQYF	TGTGCCAGCAGAAAACGACTAGCGGGAGGGGTTCTTTCTAGCTCCTACGAGCAGTACTTC
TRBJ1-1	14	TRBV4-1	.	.	CASSQDEVYTEAFF	TGCGCCAGCAGCCAAGATGAGGTTTACACTGAAGCTTTCTTT
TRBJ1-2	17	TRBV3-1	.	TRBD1	CASSLTGLHDSNYGYTF	TGTGCCAGCAGCCTGACAGGGTTACACGATTCTAACTATGGCTACACCTTC
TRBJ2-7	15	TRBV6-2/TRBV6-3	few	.	CASRGTLFSSYEQYF	TGTGCCAGCAGAGGGACACTTTTCAGCTCCTACGAGCAGTACTTC
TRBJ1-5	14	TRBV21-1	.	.	CASSKGPGNQPQHF	TGTGCCAGCAGCAAAGGGCCAGGCAATCAGCCCCAGCATTTT
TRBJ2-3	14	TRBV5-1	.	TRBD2	CASSKGLASDTQYF	TGCGCCAGCAGCAAGGGACTAGCCTCGGATACGCAGTATTTT
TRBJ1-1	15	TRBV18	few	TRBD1	CASSPKNRGNTEAFF	TGTGCCAGCTCACCGAAAAACAGGGGAAACACTGAAGCTTTCTTT
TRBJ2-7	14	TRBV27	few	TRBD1	CASSPGQGWNEQYF	TGTGCCAGCAGCCCCGGACAGGGGTGGAACGAGCAGTACTTC
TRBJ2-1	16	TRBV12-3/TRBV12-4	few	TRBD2	CASSPASGGPYNEQFF	TGTGCCAGCAGCCCCGCTAGCGGGGGACCCTACAATGAGCAGTTCTTC
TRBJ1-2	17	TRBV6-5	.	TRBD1	CASSYSAPGQGDYGYTF	TGTGCCAGCAGTTACTCGGCCCCGGGACAGGGCGACTATGGCTACACCTTC
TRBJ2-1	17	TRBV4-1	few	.	CASSQDQAYASYNEQFF	TGCGCCAGCAGCCAAGATCAGGCGTACGCTTCCTACAATGAGCAGTTCTTC
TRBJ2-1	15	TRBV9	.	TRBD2	CASSPRAGGLVEQFF	TGTGCCAGCAGCCCCCGAGCGGGGGGGCTGGTTGAGCAGTTCTTC
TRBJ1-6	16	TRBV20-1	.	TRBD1	CSARVTGQPYNSPLHF	TGCAGTGCTAGAGTTACGGGACAGCCTTATAATTCACCCCTCCACTTT
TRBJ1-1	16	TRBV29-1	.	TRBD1	CSVDRTGGAGGTEAFF	TGCAGCGTTGATAGGACAGGGGGCGCCGGCGGCACTGAAGCTTTCTTT
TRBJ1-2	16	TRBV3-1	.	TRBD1	CASSALPATGNYGYTF	TGTGCCAGCAGCGCATTACCCGCGACAGGGAACTATGGCTACACCTTC
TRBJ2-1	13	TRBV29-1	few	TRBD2	CSVDRAGASEQFF	TGCAGCGTTGATCGAGCGGGAGCCAGTGAGCAGTTCTTC